One and the same sample provided the 23 T cell receptor beta chains below, sequenced in a study of blood T cell repertoires in COVID-19. The repertoire was sequenced with immunoSEQ multiplex PCR; TCRdb's copy has only in-frame clones and lacks some. Of fewer than 250,000 clones detected, about 88% appear once; the ten largest clones hold about 0.93%. Sequencing was carried out using peripheral blood. All receptors come from a middle-aged man with acute or convalescent COVID-19.

This chain connects TRBV7-3 to TRBJ1-1, with D unclear. The CDR3 is made up of 13 amino acids. Trimming removed 1 base at V and 3 bases at J, with 6 bases between. Germline V gives CDR1 SGHTA, CDR2 FQGTGA. The CDR3: CASSLNSYTEAFF. In DNA form, the CDR3 reads TGTGCCAGCAGCTTAAACAGCTACACTGAAGCTTTCTTT.

The chain combines TRBV25-1 with TRBJ1-2; 12 bases line up with TRBD1. V shed 3 bases and J 1 base; nucleotides not matched to a gene: 6. Per the germline V gene, CDR1 is MGHDK and CDR2 is SYGVNS. This CDR3 spans 17 amino acids. The CDR3 here is CASSEPGQGANNYGYTF. The CDR3 DNA is TGTGCCAGCAGTGAGCCGGGACAGGGGGCGAATAACTATGGCTACACCTTC.

The chain uses TRBV5-1 and TRBJ2-7; D is possibly TRBD2 (5 bases). The CDR3 has 15 residues. Between the trimmed V and J ends, which lost 4 bases and 0 bases, there was a span of 14 bases. The germline CDR1 and CDR2 sequences are SGHRS and YFSETQ. The CDR3 sequence is CASSEQPGISYEQYF. The CDR3 DNA sequence: TGCGCCAGCAGCGAACAACCCGGGATCTCCTACGAGCAGTACTTC. Variable domain in full (rest from reference TRBV5-1 and TRBJ2-7): KAGVTQTPRYLIKTRGQQVTLSCSPISGHRSVSWYQQTPGQGLQFLFEYFSETQRNKGNFPGRFSGRQFSNSRSEMNVSTLELGDSALYLCASSEQPGISYEQYFGPGTRLTVT.

The CDR3 DNA follows: TGTGCCAGCACCCCCCGAGGGGGCGGCAATCAGCCCCAGCATTTT. Translated: CASTPRGGGNQPQHF. V usage is TRBV6-5 and J usage is TRBJ1-5; TRBD1 matches at 7 bases. Germline trimming cut 7 bases from V and 2 bases from J; bases unmatched to any gene: 8. The CDR3 length is 15 residues. CDR1 is MNHEY and CDR2 is SVGAGI in the germline V gene.

This clone is a singleton in its sample. The chain has TRBV6-2 or TRBV6-3 and TRBJ2-3; D is unresolved. The ends were cut back, 2 bases at V and 3 bases at J, with 9 bases in the middle. The CDR3 covers 14 residues. Germline V lookup: CDR1 MNHEY, CDR2 SVGEGT. CDR3 region: CASSYIAETDTQYF. The CDR3 nucleotides read TGTGCCAGCAGTTACATCGCGGAAACAGATACGCAGTATTTT.

The chain combines TRBV3-1 (or the pseudogene TRBV3-2) with TRBJ2-3, with 9 bases fitting TRBD2. Germline CDR1 reads LGHDT; CDR2 reads YNNKEL (reference sequence). The ends lost 0 bases at V and 4 bases at J; junction bases unmatched: 5. The CDR3 has 16 residues. The CDR3 DNA is TGTGCCAGCAGCCAAGACCCAGCGGGGGGATCAGATACGCAGTATTTT. It yields the protein CASSQDPAGGSDTQYF.

V and J are TRBV11-2 and TRBJ1-2, with D maybe TRBD1 (6 bases). There are 16 residues in the CDR3. Per germline, CDR1 SGHAT and CDR2 FQNNGV. With 5 bases removed from V and 7 bases from J, the gap between germline ends came to 23 bases. This CDR3 reads CASSLRAGADRSGYTF. CDR3 bases: TGTGCCAGCAGCCTTAGGGCTGGGGCCGACAGGAGTGGCTACACCTTC. Full variable domain (rest looked up from reference TRBV11-2 and TRBJ1-2): EAGVAQSPRYKIIEKRQSVAFWCNPISGHATLYWYQQILGQGPKLLIQFQNNGVVDDSQLPKDRFSAERLKGVDSTLKIQPAKLEDSAVYLCASSLRAGADRSGYTFGSGTRLTVV.

This clone was observed a handful of times. CDR3 residues: CASSTPGDTEAFF. As DNA, the CDR3 is TGTGCCAGCAGCACTCCCGGGGACACTGAAGCTTTCTTT. The chain carries TRBV9 and TRBJ1-1; no reliable D call. The CDR3 length is 13 residues. Germline V gene data show CDR1 as SGDLS and CDR2 as YYNGEE. With 4 bases removed from V and 3 bases from J, the gap between germline ends came to 10 bases. The full variable domain, in which reference TRBV9 and TRBJ1-1 provide the parts outside the CDR3, is DSGVTQTPKHLITATGQRVTLRCSPRSGDLSVYWYQQSLDQGLQFLIQYYNGEERAKGNILERFSAQQFPDLHSELNLSSLELGDSALYFCASSTPGDTEAFFGQGTRLTVV.

The chain uses TRBV5-4 and TRBJ1-2; 11 nucleotides align to TRBD1. Trimming cost V 4 bases and J 8 bases; bases outside gene matches: 7. This CDR3 has 14 residues. Per the germline V gene, CDR1 is SGHNT and CDR2 is YYREEE (reference sequence). This CDR3 reads CASSGGQGARGYTF. The DNA of the CDR3 is TGTGCCAGCAGCGGTGGACAGGGGGCGCGAGGCTACACCTTC.

The chain is built from TRBV6-4 and TRBJ1-4, with 7 bases matching TRBD1. The V segment lost 6 bases and the J segment 15 bases; nucleotides outside the gene matches: 10. The CDR3 covers 12 residues. CDR1 and CDR2 from the germline V gene are MRHNA and SNTAGT. CDR3 protein: CASRLDRDFMFF. Here the CDR3 DNA reads TGTGCCAGCAGACTTGACAGGGACTTTATGTTTTTT.

The chain combines TRBV20-1 with TRBJ1-2; no clear D gene. This CDR3 is built from 13 residues. Germline loops: CDR1 DFQATT, CDR2 SNEGSKA (reference sequence). V dropped 3 bases and J dropped 4 bases, with 12 bases sitting between them. The CDR3 nucleotides read TGCAGTGCTAGTATCCGGGTGGGCTATGGCTACACCTTC. Translation: CSASIRVGYGYTF.

This clone has only one observation. The V gene is TRBV5-1, the J gene TRBJ2-3; TRBD2 might be the D (5 bases). CDR1 and CDR2 from the germline V gene are SGHRS and YFSETQ. CDR3 size: 14 residues. Trimming shortened V by 0 bases and J by 6 bases, and 11 bases separated the two germline ends. As DNA, the CDR3 is TGCGCCAGCAGCTTGGCCGGGGTGGACGATACGCAGTATTTT. Residues: CASSLAGVDDTQYF.

V usage is TRBV12-3 or TRBV12-4 and J usage is TRBJ1-2, with 7 bases aligning to TRBD1. This CDR3 region has 13 residues. V was clipped by 7 bases and J by 5 bases; unmatched bases: 7. The CDR3 DNA reads as TGTGCCAGCACCTCTGACAGGGCGTATGGCTACACCTTC. Translation: CASTSDRAYGYTF.

The chain is built from TRBV12-3 or TRBV12-4 and TRBJ1-3; D gene ambiguous. This CDR3 region has 12 residues. Deletions cut 6 bases from V and 2 bases from J, with 5 bases between. The CDR3: CASSPTGNTIYF. As DNA, the CDR3 is TGTGCCAGCAGCCCTACTGGAAACACCATATATTTT.

V and J are TRBV6-5 and TRBJ1-2; D possibly corresponds to TRBD1 (5 bases). The CDR3 length is 14 residues. V was shortened by 4 bases and J by 8 bases, with 17 bases between the two germline ends. Germline V CDR1 and CDR2: MNHEY, SVGAGI. CDR3 sequence (DNA): TGTGCCAGCAGTTCCTCCGGGGGAGGAAGAGGCTACACCTTC. Its protein product is CASSSSGGGRGYTF.

The chain has TRBV11-3 and TRBJ2-1; 14 bases fit TRBD2. This CDR3 spans 18 amino acids. After removal of 5 bases from V and 0 bases from J, the junction contained 6 bases not matched to a gene. The germline CDR1 and CDR2 sequences are SGHNT and YENEEA. In nucleotides, the CDR3 is TGTGCCAGCAGCCCGGGACTAGCGGGGGCGAGCTCCTACAATGAGCAGTTCTTC. It encodes CASSPGLAGASSYNEQFF.

The chain employs TRBV19 and TRBJ2-3; weak D call: TRBD1 (5 bases). The germline gives CDR1 LNHDA, CDR2 SQIVND (reference sequence). V shed 7 bases and J shed 0 bases, with 11 bases lying between them. This CDR3 has 14 amino acids. CDR3 sequence reads: CASTYDRSTDTQYF. The CDR3 bases are TGTGCCAGTACCTACGACAGAAGCACAGATACGCAGTATTTT.

V usage is TRBV7-6 and J usage is TRBJ2-7; D is possibly TRBD1 (6 bases). V was pared by 1 base and J by 4 bases, with 11 bases between. Germline V gives CDR1 SGHVS, CDR2 FNYEAQ. This CDR3 comprises 14 residues. CDR3 protein: CASSLDAGAYEQYF. The CDR3 DNA reads TGTGCCAGCAGCTTAGATGCAGGGGCGTACGAGCAGTACTTC.

The rearrangement uses TRBV6-1 and TRBJ1-1; D unresolved. The CDR3 totals 14 residues. The ends were cut back, 3 bases at V and 3 bases at J, with 11 bases in the middle. Germline V gene lookup returns CDR1 MNHNS and CDR2 SASEGT. The CDR3 DNA reads as TGTGCCAGCAGTGAGAGGCAGTCTTACACTGAAGCTTTCTTT. The encoded protein is CASSERQSYTEAFF.

CDR3 sequence (DNA): TGTGCCAGCGGTTTTCAGGGGGACACTGAAGCTTTCTTT. As protein: CASGFQGDTEAFF. The J gene is TRBJ1-1, the V gene TRBV6-5; 7 bases are shared with TRBD1. The CDR3 is 13 residues long. Germline V gene data show CDR1 as MNHEY and CDR2 as SVGAGI. Germline trimming cut 8 bases from V and 3 bases from J; bases unmatched to any gene: 6.

The chain links TRBV2 to TRBJ2-1, with 12 bases identical to TRBD2. V shed 5 bases, J shed 6 bases, and the junction held 8 bases outside the gene matches. This CDR3 has 16 residues. Per the germline V gene, CDR1 is SNHLY and CDR2 is FYNNEI. CDR3 sequence: CASSPTSGGFINEQFF. In DNA, the CDR3 is TGTGCCAGCAGTCCCACTAGCGGGGGGTTCATCAATGAGCAGTTCTTC.

Written as DNA, the CDR3 is TGTGCCAGCAGCTTTCAGGGAAACACTGAAGCTTTCTTT. This encodes CASSFQGNTEAFF. The chain recombines TRBV11-3 with TRBJ1-1; perhaps TRBD1 as D (5 bases). V lost 3 bases and J lost 2, with 7 bases in between. The germline CDR1 and CDR2 sequences are SGHNT and YENEEA. The CDR3 spans 13 residues.

J is TRBJ1-5 and V is TRBV6-6, with D possibly being TRBD1 (5 bases). The germline CDR1 and CDR2 sequences are MNHNY and SVGAGI (reference sequence). The V and J ends lost 0 bases and 4 bases respectively, with 10 bases between them. This CDR3 has 15 amino acids. This chain's CDR3 is CASSYSTGLNQPQHF. DNA of the CDR3: TGTGCCAGCAGTTACTCAACAGGTCTTAATCAGCCCCAGCATTTT.